One and the same sample provided the 6 T cell receptor beta chains below, sequenced in a study of T-cell memory formation after mild COVID-19. TCRdb re-called the 5' RACE reads with MiXCR, one entry per CDR3 protein. The sample lists about 150,000 distinct CDR3 sequences, around a third occurring once. What was sequenced was PBMCs or a T cell subset sorted from them (not recorded which). All receptors derive from an adult woman who had mild COVID-19 (a few samples of this study predate the infection). Cell type and time point are not known.

The V and J genes are TRBV6-5 and TRBJ1-1, with unresolved D. Trimming shortened V by 5 bases and J by 1 base, and 5 bases separated the two germline ends. Germline lookup yields CDR1 MNHEY and CDR2 SVGAGI. The CDR3 extends over 12 amino acids. The CDR3 reads CASSSPNTEAFF. The CDR3 bases are TGTGCCAGCAGTAGCCCGAACACTGAAGCTTTCTTT.

The table lists this clonotype with a few counts. The genes are TRBV20-1 and TRBJ2-7, with D perhaps matching TRBD2 (6 bases). V shed 7 bases and J shed 3 bases, with 13 bases lying between them. From germline, CDR1 is DFQATT and CDR2 SNEGSKA (reference sequence). The CDR3 sequence is 12 residues long. The CDR3 coding sequence is TGCAGTGTAAGGGACTCGTACTACGAGCAGTACTTC. Amino acid sequence: CSVRDSYYEQYF.

The V and J genes are TRBV28 and TRBJ2-1; TRBD2 agrees at 9 bases. This CDR3 region has 15 residues. Germline CDR1 and CDR2: MDHEN and SYDVKM. Trimming took 6 bases from V and 7 from J; bases not matched to a gene: 10. Here the CDR3 reads CASSSPAGGRNEQFF. The CDR3 DNA sequence: TGTGCCAGCAGCTCTCCCGCGGGAGGGCGGAATGAGCAGTTCTTC.

This clonotype has only one observation. As DNA, the CDR3 is TGCGCCAGCAGCCGGGCTGGACAGGGGAAGACTGAAGCTTTCTTT. This gives the protein CASSRAGQGKTEAFF. The V call is TRBV4-1, the J call TRBJ1-1, with 9 bases aligning to TRBD1. This CDR3 contains 15 residues. V was clipped by 4 bases and J by 5 bases; unmatched bases: 8. The V gene's germline CDR1 is MGHRA and CDR2 YSYEKL.

Only a few counts were recorded for this clonotype. The chain uses TRBV4-3 and TRBJ1-1; D gene ambiguous. CDR3 length: 15 residues. Trimming removed 0 bases at V and 4 bases at J, with 12 bases between. CDR1 is LGHNA and CDR2 is YSLEER in the germline V gene. The DNA for the CDR3 is TGCGCCAGCAGCCAAGAAAAGATGGGTGGCACTGAAGCTTTCTTT. The encoded protein is CASSQEKMGGTEAFF.

The V gene is TRBV6-5, the J gene TRBJ2-5; D is ambiguous. The germline V gene has CDR1 MNHEY and CDR2 SVGAGI. Trimming stripped 6 bases from V and 0 bases from J, with 11 bases between. CDR3 length: 14 amino acids. The CDR3 loop reads CASSPSLDQETQYF. The CDR3 DNA reads TGTGCCAGCAGCCCTTCTTTGGACCAAGAGACCCAGTACTTC.